A selection of T cell receptor beta chains follows, all from one sample in a study of CD8+CD57+ T cells in acquired aplastic anemia. TCRdb fed the reads into MiXCR, producing one record per CDR3 protein. The data contain 120,000 or so distinct CDR3 sequences, about 40% of them singletons. Input material: sorted CD4+, CD8+, or CD8+CD57+ T cells (not recorded which) from PBMCs. These receptors were taken from a human donor with aplastic anemia. Both conserved end residues are part of each CDR3. The order of the fields is V gene, J gene, D gene, clone size, CDR3 DNA, CDR3 protein. A D gene is named only where the DNA matches it firmly. Only some rows state a clone size, as once, few, many or a class for expanded clones.

TRBV11-2	TRBJ2-7	TRBD1	many	TGTGCCAGCAGCCAAGGGACAGGCTATGCCTACGAGCAGTACTTC	CASSQGTGYAYEQYF
TRBV5-6	TRBJ2-1	TRBD1	NA	TGTGCCAGCAGCCCCGGGACAGGGGGGACCTACAATGAGCAGTTCTTC	CASSPGTGGTYNEQFF
TRBV5-1	TRBJ1-4	NA	few	TGCGCCAGCAGCTGGGACCCGGATGAAAAACTGTTTTTT	CASSWDPDEKLFF
TRBV6-1	TRBJ1-3	TRBD1	NA	TGTGCCAGCAGCCGACAGGGATTATACTCTGGAAACACCATATATTTT	CASSRQGLYSGNTIYF
TRBV6-1	TRBJ1-5	TRBD1	many	TGTGCCAGCATCCCTTGGACAGGTTCGGTGCAGCCCCAGCATTTT	CASIPWTGSVQPQHF
TRBV6-7	TRBJ1-4	NA	many	TGTGCCAGCAGTTACTCAACCGACAGTAGCCGGGAAAAACTGTTTTTT	CASSYSTDSSREKLFF
TRBV4-1	TRBJ2-2	NA	many	TGCGCCAGCAGGAAGAATCCCGGGGAGCTGTTTTTT	CASRKNPGELFF
TRBV20-1	TRBJ1-1	NA	many	TGCAGTGCTAGAGTACCTTGGACTAACACTGAAGCTTTCTTT	CSARVPWTNTEAFF
TRBV5-4	TRBJ2-3	NA	many	TGTGCCAGCAGCCAACCCTCCACAGATACGCAGTATTTT	CASSQPSTDTQYF
TRBV4-2	TRBJ1-2	TRBD1	NA	TGTGTCAGCAGCCCGGAGGAGGGGGCATCCTACACCTTC	CVSSPEEGASYTF
TRBV20-1	TRBJ2-1	TRBD2	NA	TGCAGTGCTAGCGTTCTAGCGGCCAATGAGCAGTTCTTC	CSASVLAANEQFF
TRBV6-5	TRBJ1-2	TRBD1	many	TGTGCCAGCAGTTCTGCAGGGGGCGCGGGTGGCTACACCTTC	CASSSAGGAGGYTF
TRBV2	TRBJ2-1	NA	many	TGTGCCAGCAGTGCGGGACCCAGGTACAATGAGCAGTTCTTC	CASSAGPRYNEQFF
TRBV19	TRBJ2-4	NA	many	TGTGCCAGTAGTATAAAGGGACCCCAAAACATTCAGTACTTC	CASSIKGPQNIQYF
TRBV5-5	TRBJ1-6	NA	many	TGTGCCAGCAGGAAAACAGGAGAGGGAGGGAATTCACCCCTCCACTTT	CASRKTGEGGNSPLHF
TRBV6-5	TRBJ1-1	TRBD1	many	TGTGCCAGCAGGAGGGACAGCTACACTGAAGCTTTCTTT	CASRRDSYTEAFF
TRBV2	TRBJ2-7	NA	NA	TGTGCCAGCAGTGAATTACGGGGGCCCTACGAGCAGTACTTC	CASSELRGPYEQYF
TRBV20-1	TRBJ2-1	TRBD2	NA	TGCAGTGCTAGGGAGGGGACTAGCGACTACAATGAGCAGTTCTTC	CSAREGTSDYNEQFF
TRBV6-1	TRBJ2-4	TRBD1	NA	TGTGCCACCCTACAGGGGGCGCAGGACATCATTCAGTACTTC	CATLQGAQDIIQYF
TRBV7-9	TRBJ1-1	NA	many	TGTGCCAGCAGCTTGTACGGGACTGAAGCTTTCTTT	CASSLYGTEAFF
TRBV6-2/TRBV6-3	TRBJ2-2	TRBD1	many	TGTGCCAGTACCACGGGACAGGCAAGCACCGGGGAGCTGTTTTTT	CASTTGQASTGELFF
TRBV29-1	TRBJ1-2	NA	many	TGCAGCGTTGGGGAGTTCCCGCGGGGCTACACCTTC	CSVGEFPRGYTF
TRBV5-4	TRBJ1-2	NA	NA	TGTGCCAGCAGCCCCGGGGGCTACACCTTC	CASSPGGYTF
TRBV5-1	TRBJ1-2	TRBD1	many	TGCGCCAGCAGCTCTCGGACAGGGGGAAGTAGCTATGGCTACACCTTC	CASSSRTGGSSYGYTF
TRBV20-1	TRBJ2-7	NA	many	TGCAGTGCTAGAGATCTTTCGACTGAGCAGTACTTC	CSARDLSTEQYF
TRBV11-2	TRBJ2-7	TRBD2	few	TGTGCCAGCAGCTTGGGACTAGCGGGATACTACGAGCAGTACTTC	CASSLGLAGYYEQYF